Presented here are 12 T cell receptor beta chains from one specimen sequenced in a study of human T cells and chemical hapten exposure. Noted time point: patch test 2, 6 weeks after DPC sensitization. Stated treatment: therapeutic diphenylcyclopropenone sensitization with weekly scalp DPC. From the RACE reads, TCRdb called clonotypes with MiXCR, one entry per CDR3 protein. The sample holds about 40,000 distinct CDR3 sequences, more than 8.5% seen once. This specimen consisted of whole blood, obtained in connection with sensitization to the hapten diphenylcyclopropenone (DPC). These receptors all stem from a woman between 40 and 50 years old with alopecia areata. Some clones in this sample may be carry-over from other donors' samples.

This clonotype was seen repeatedly, ten times or more. The V call is TRBV2, the J call TRBJ1-1, with 9 bases identical to TRBD1. V shed 6 bases, J shed 7 bases, and the junction held 9 bases outside the gene matches. From germline, CDR1 is SNHLY and CDR2 FYNNEI. CDR3 size: 14 residues. In nucleotides, the CDR3 is TGTGCCAGCAGCCAACAGGGGGCCGGTATTGAAGCTTTCTTT. Translation: CASSQQGAGIEAFF.

This clonotype has more than one count but fewer than ten. The chain is built from TRBV7-8 and TRBJ2-5; TRBD1 might be the D (6 bases). The CDR3 sequence is 13 residues long. CDR1 is SGHVS and CDR2 is FQNEAQ in the germline V gene. Trimming took 2 bases from V and 4 from J, leaving 8 bases between them. CDR3 sequence reads: CASSLLQGETQYF. The DNA of the CDR3 is TGTGCCAGCAGCTTACTACAGGGAGAGACCCAGTACTTC.

Many counts were recorded for this clonotype. CDR3 protein: CASSHTRAGGYNEQFF. For the CDR3, the DNA is TGTGCCAGCAGCCATACCCGAGCGGGGGGCTACAATGAGCAGTTCTTC. The chain couples TRBV3-1 to TRBJ2-1, with 9 bases matching TRBD2. J was trimmed by 3 bases and V by 3 bases; bases with no gene match: 6. The germline gives CDR1 LGHDT, CDR2 YNNKEL (reference sequence). The CDR3 spans 16 residues.

The sample holds many counts of this clonotype. The chain employs TRBV2 and TRBJ2-5, with 12 bases that match TRBD2. The trim removed 6 bases at V and 2 bases at J, leaving 10 bases unmatched. The CDR3 is made up of 17 amino acids. Germline V gene data show CDR1 as SNHLY and CDR2 as FYNNEI. The CDR3 DNA sequence: TGTGCCAGCAGGGATCTACGACTAGCGGGGGATCAAGAGACCCAGTACTTC. It encodes CASRDLRLAGDQETQYF. The full variable domain, its missing parts supplied by reference TRBV2 and TRBJ2-5, is EPEVTQTPSHQVTQMGQEVILRCVPISNHLYFYWYRQILGQKVEFLVSFYNNEISEKSEIFDDQFSVERPDGSNFTLKIRSTKLEDSAMYFCASRDLRLAGDQETQYFGPGTRLLVL.

At least ten counts were recorded for this clonotype. The V gene is TRBV3-1, the J gene TRBJ2-1, with a possible D match to TRBD2 (6 bases). V lost 5 bases to trimming and J lost 6 bases, with 17 bases between them. Germline assignment: CDR1 LGHDT and CDR2 YNNKEL (reference sequence). CDR3 size: 15 residues. The DNA of the CDR3 is TGTGCCAGCAGCTGGCGCGGGAAACCGACCAATGAGCAGTTCTTC. Its translation: CASSWRGKPTNEQFF.

At least ten counts were recorded for this clonotype. The gene calls are TRBV7-9 and TRBJ1-1; perhaps TRBD1 as D (6 bases). The CDR3 runs 13 residues. Germline V gene lookup returns CDR1 SEHNR and CDR2 FQNEAQ (reference sequence). Trimming stripped 6 bases from V and 1 base from J, with 9 bases between. This CDR3 reads CASRQTGNTEAFF. CDR3 DNA: TGTGCCAGCAGGCAGACAGGGAACACTGAAGCTTTCTTT. Filled out from reference TRBV7-9 and TRBJ1-1, the complete variable domain reads DTGVSQNPRHKITKRGQNVTFRCDPISEHNRLYWYRQTLGQGPEFLTYFQNEAQLEKSRLLSDRFSAERPKGSFSTLEIQRTEQGDSAMYLCASRQTGNTEAFFGQGTRLTVV.

This clonotype was recorded at least ten times. The chain joins TRBV29-1 to TRBJ2-1; D is unresolved. V was trimmed by 0 bases and J by 5 bases, leaving 5 bases between them. The CDR3 spans 12 residues. Looked up from germline, CDR1 is SQVTM and CDR2 is ANQGSEA. The CDR3 spells CSVEDWDNEQFF. Here the CDR3 DNA reads TGCAGCGTTGAAGATTGGGACAATGAGCAGTTCTTC.

At least ten counts were recorded for this clonotype. V and J are TRBV2 and TRBJ1-6; 10 nucleotides line up with TRBD1. Looked up from germline, CDR1 is SNHLY and CDR2 is FYNNEI. The CDR3 is 14 amino acids. With V trimmed by 7 bases and J by 7 bases, 4 bases remained unmatched. CDR3 coding DNA: TGTGCCAGCAATCAGGGACAGGGGAATTCACCCCTCCACTTT. It encodes CASNQGQGNSPLHF.

This clonotype was seen at least ten times. The chain recombines TRBV6-1 with TRBJ1-5; D is ambiguous. Per germline, CDR1 MNHNS and CDR2 SASEGT. The V end was cut by 6 bases, the J end by 0 bases, with 9 bases between. This CDR3 is built from 14 residues. The CDR3 region is CASRNSYSNQPQHF. In nucleotides, the CDR3 is TGTGCCAGCAGGAACAGCTATAGCAATCAGCCCCAGCATTTT.

The chain couples TRBV7-2 to TRBJ1-2; D unclear. V was pared by 4 bases and J by 5 bases, with 17 bases between. CDR1 is SGHTA and CDR2 is FQGNSA in the germline V gene. The CDR3 spans 15 residues. The CDR3 bases are TGTGCCAGCAGCTCGCCTATCGGCGATCGTTATGGCTACACCTTC. Translation gives CASSSPIGDRYGYTF.

This clonotype was observed a handful of times. CDR3 loop: CASSLERQGGYEQYF. The DNA of the CDR3 is TGTGCCAGCAGTTTGGAAAGACAGGGGGGCTACGAGCAGTACTTC. The chain couples TRBV12-3 or TRBV12-4 to TRBJ2-7; 9 bases match TRBD1. V shed 3 bases, J shed 3 bases, and the junction held 6 bases outside the gene matches. This CDR3 contains 15 residues.

This clonotype was observed many times. The J gene is TRBJ2-5, the V gene TRBV4-1; D is undetermined. Germline-derived CDR1 and CDR2 are MGHRA and YSYEKL. V was shortened by 0 bases and J by 0 bases, with 8 bases between the two germline ends. This CDR3 region has 15 residues. CDR3 region: CASSQDLMNQETQYF. In nucleotides, the CDR3 is TGCGCCAGCAGCCAAGATTTAATGAACCAAGAGACCCAGTACTTC.